This is a list of T cell receptor beta chains from one sample in a study of blood T cell repertoires in COVID-19. The repertoire was sequenced with immunoSEQ multiplex PCR; TCRdb's copy has only in-frame clones and lacks some. Found here are about 88,000 clones, 87% of them singletons; the top ten hold around 20%. Specimen: peripheral blood. These receptors were taken from a woman aged 55-70 years with COVID-19, enrolled during active disease. The CDR3 runs from the conserved cysteine through the conserved F or W. Each record gives: clone size, J gene, D gene, V gene, CDR3 protein, CDR3 DNA. The D gene is left open where the match is weak. The size field is filled for only some rows; it gives once, few, many or a size class.

NA,TRBJ2-2,NA,TRBV27,CASIGATGELFF,TGTGCCAGCATTGGGGCTACCGGGGAGCTGTTTTTT
NA,TRBJ1-3,TRBD1,TRBV7-6,CASSLLGRGLGNTIYF,TGTGCCAGCAGCTTATTGGGCAGGGGGCTTGGAAACACCATATATTTT
NA,TRBJ2-2,NA,TRBV5-6,CASSLSGELFF,TGTGCCAGCAGCTTGTCTGGGGAGCTGTTTTTT
once,TRBJ1-4,TRBD1,TRBV18,CASFPGTGNEKLFF,TGTGCCAGCTTCCCCGGGACAGGCAATGAAAAACTGTTTTTT
NA,TRBJ2-1,NA,TRBV24-1,CATSDSRQSNEQFF,TGTGCCACCAGTGATTCTAGGCAGAGCAATGAGCAGTTCTTC
NA,TRBJ1-1,NA,TRBV2,CASSVNRQMTRNTEAFF,TGTGCCAGCAGTGTAAACCGACAGATGACGAGGAACACTGAAGCTTTCTTT
once,TRBJ2-5,TRBD1,TRBV6-6,CASRDQGDQETQYF,TGTGCCAGCAGGGACCAGGGGGACCAAGAGACCCAGTACTTC
NA,TRBJ1-4,TRBD1,TRBV5-1,CASSLVGTGSEKLFF,TGCGCCAGCAGCTTGGTCGGGACAGGGTCTGAAAAACTGTTTTTT
NA,TRBJ2-2,NA,TRBV7-3,CASSNTAGQRNTGELFF,TGTGCCAGCAGCAACACCGCCGGACAGAGAAACACCGGGGAGCTGTTTTTT
NA,TRBJ2-3,NA,TRBV27,CASQPPGTDTQYF,TGTGCCAGCCAACCCCCGGGAACCGATACGCAGTATTTT
NA,TRBJ1-4,TRBD1,TRBV2,CASSGQGEVEKLFF,TGTGCCAGCAGTGGGCAGGGGGAGGTTGAAAAACTGTTTTTT
NA,TRBJ2-5,TRBD2,TRBV27,CASSLSRSGGYLETQYF,TGTGCCAGCAGTTTATCGAGGAGCGGGGGGTATTTGGAGACCCAGTACTTC
NA,TRBJ2-2,NA,TRBV14,CASSPTLDRMYTGELFF,TGTGCCAGCAGCCCGACCTTGGACAGAATGTACACCGGGGAGCTGTTTTTT
NA,TRBJ1-1,NA,TRBV24-1,CATARVNTEAFF,TGTGCCACTGCCCGGGTCAACACTGAAGCTTTCTTT